The 10 T cell receptor beta chains in this list originate from one sample, sequenced in a study of cytomegalovirus exposure and HLA in healthy donors. Using immunoSEQ multiplex PCR, the repertoire was profiled, and TCRdb retains in-frame clones only, with some absent. The data show 150,000 to 200,000 clones, about 81% seen once. What was sequenced was PBMCs. These receptors came from a woman under 40 in good health and CMV-seronegative.

This clone was seen at least ten times. The chain is built from TRBV28 and TRBJ2-2, with unresolved D. CDR1 and CDR2 from the germline V gene are MDHEN and SYDVKM. The V and J ends lost 0 bases and 2 bases respectively, with 7 bases between them. There are 15 residues in the CDR3. The chain's CDR3 is CASSLWAVNTGELFF. As DNA, the CDR3 is TGTGCCAGCAGTTTATGGGCAGTCAACACCGGGGAGCTGTTTTTT.

This chain uses TRBV6-1 with TRBJ1-5; D unclear. The CDR3 runs to 15 residues. Germline assignment: CDR1 MNHNS and CDR2 SASEGT. V lost 3 bases and J lost 2, with 11 bases in between. CDR3 nucleotide sequence: TGTGCCAGCAGTGATCGACGGGGAGGCAATCAGCCCCAGCATTTT. This sequence encodes CASSDRRGGNQPQHF.

The chain links TRBV28 to TRBJ1-4, with 9 bases identical to TRBD1. The germline CDR1 and CDR2 sequences are MDHEN and SYDVKM. This CDR3 has 16 amino acids. V lost 5 bases to trimming and J lost 0 bases; unmatched junction nucleotides: 4. The CDR3 region is CASSGQGMSTNEKLFF. Here the CDR3 DNA reads TGTGCCAGCAGTGGACAGGGGATGTCAACTAATGAAAAACTGTTTTTT. Variable domain in full (rest from reference TRBV28 and TRBJ1-4): DVKVTQSSRYLVKRTGEKVFLECVQDMDHENMFWYRQDPGLGLRLIYFSYDVKMKEKGDIPEGYSVSREKKERFSLILESASTNQTSMYLCASSGQGMSTNEKLFFGSGTQLSVL.

This clone is a singleton in its sample. This chain uses TRBV19 with TRBJ2-6; TRBD1 is a possible D gene (5 bases). V lost 5 bases and J lost 0, with 11 bases in between. The CDR3 length is 16 residues. The V gene's germline CDR1 is LNHDA and CDR2 SQIVND (reference sequence). The CDR3 coding sequence is TGTGCCAGTAGTTGGGGCCCCCGCTCTGGGGCCAACGTCCTGACTTTC. It is translated as CASSWGPRSGANVLTF.

This rearrangement joins TRBV5-6 to TRBJ2-7; D gene ambiguous. Germline CDR1 and CDR2: SGHDT and YYEEEE. CDR3 length equals 13 residues. V was shortened by 4 bases and J by 5 bases, with 13 bases between the two germline ends. CDR3 DNA sequence: TGTGCCAGCAGCCTAGTGCTAATGGACGAGCAGTACTTC. Its protein is CASSLVLMDEQYF.

The chain links TRBV29-1 to TRBJ2-1; 10 nucleotides line up with TRBD2. J lost 5 bases, V lost 2 bases, and 9 bases had no gene match. Germline loops: CDR1 SQVTM, CDR2 ANQGSEA. The CDR3 runs to 16 residues. As DNA, the CDR3 is TGCAGCGTTGAACTAGCGGGAGTGAGGTATGACAATGAGCAGTTCTTC. Amino acids: CSVELAGVRYDNEQFF.

The V and J genes are TRBV5-1 and TRBJ1-4; the D gene is possibly TRBD1 (6 bases). Germline V gives CDR1 SGHRS, CDR2 YFSETQ. This CDR3 spans 14 amino acids. Deletions cut 1 base from V and 4 bases from J, with 8 bases between. The CDR3 DNA sequence: TGCGCCAGCAGCTTGCAGGGGATTAATGAAAAACTGTTTTTT. Translation: CASSLQGINEKLFF.

The chain uses TRBV7-7 and TRBJ2-5; TRBD2 matches 9 bases. The CDR3 spans 15 residues. V shed 2 bases, J shed 1 base, and the junction held 2 bases outside the gene matches. Germline CDR1 reads SSHAT; CDR2 reads FNYEAQ (reference sequence). As DNA, the CDR3 is TGTGCCAGCAGCTTACAGCGGGGGGTCCAAGAGACCCAGTACTTC. It encodes CASSLQRGVQETQYF.

The DNA for the CDR3 is TGTGCCAGCAGAGTCGGGACAGCTTACGAGCAGTACTTC. This encodes CASRVGTAYEQYF. The chain recombines TRBV6-1 with TRBJ2-7; 7 positions agree with TRBD1. The J segment lost 4 bases and the V segment lost 6 bases, leaving 6 bases of the junction unmatched. The CDR3 has 13 amino acids. Germline CDR1 is MNHNS and CDR2 is SASEGT.

This clone was observed a single time. This chain joins TRBV5-1 and TRBJ2-7; TRBD1 agrees at 7 bases. The CDR3 is 14 residues long. The trim removed 4 bases at V and 3 bases at J, leaving 7 bases unmatched. CDR1 is SGHRS, CDR2 YFSETQ, per germline. CDR3 nucleotide sequence: TGCGCCAGCAGCCCGGACAGGAATTTCTACGAGCAGTACTTC. Its translation is CASSPDRNFYEQYF.